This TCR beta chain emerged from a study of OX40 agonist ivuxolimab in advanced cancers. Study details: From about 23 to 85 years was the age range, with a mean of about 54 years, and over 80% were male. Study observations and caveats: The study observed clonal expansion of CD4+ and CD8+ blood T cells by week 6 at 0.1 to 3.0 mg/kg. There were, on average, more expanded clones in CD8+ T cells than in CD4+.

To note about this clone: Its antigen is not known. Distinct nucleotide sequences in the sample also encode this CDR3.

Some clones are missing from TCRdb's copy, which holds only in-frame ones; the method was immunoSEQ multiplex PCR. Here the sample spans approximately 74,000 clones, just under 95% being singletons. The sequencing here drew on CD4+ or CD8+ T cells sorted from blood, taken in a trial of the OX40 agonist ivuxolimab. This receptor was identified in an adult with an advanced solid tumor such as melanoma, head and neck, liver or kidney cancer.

In DNA, the CDR3 is TGCAGTGCTCCCCTGGGGGATACGCAGTATTTT. Its protein is CSAPLGDTQYF. The chain couples TRBV20-1 to TRBJ2-3, with no clear D. CDR1 is DFQATT and CDR2 is SNEGSKA in the germline V gene (reference sequence). The CDR3 consists of 11 residues. With 5 bases removed from V and 6 bases from J, the gap between germline ends came to 9 bases.